The entry below describes one T cell receptor (beta chain). Its antigen is currently not known. The input lacks base qualities; no much larger clone sits a single base away. The collaborating institutions used their own protocols to collect whole blood in K2EDTA tubes. For TCRbeta analysis, collaborator samples were shipped as frozen whole blood, as isolated PBMCs, or as DNA extracted from either sample type. The data belong to a study of blood T cell repertoires in COVID-19 (TCRdb year 2020). Background on the whole study: The collaborator samples originated in the United States, Italy and Spain and spanned the acute and convalescent phases of COVID-19. The prospective study material was composed of cDNA or gDNA derived from T cells, B-cell-depleted T cells, or PBMCs. The dataset comprised deeply sampled blood TCRbeta repertoires from subjects exposed to, actively infected with, or recovered from COVID-19. The repertoires were released in a freely available public database intended as a resource for research on the immune response to SARS-CoV-2. The samples were drawn from the first 160 participants of the ongoing ImmuneRACE study and from 1,200 or so subjects provided by 6 global collaborators. A de-identified subject ID, COVID-19 status, age in years and sex were almost always included in the sample metadata. Where HLA class I and class II types were available, the types were taken from metadata supplied by the sample provider, not from assay-based typing.

TCRbeta CDR3 regions were amplified from genomic DNA using the immunoSEQ Assay, a bias-controlled multiplex PCR. As for the authors' bioinformatics: Within the assay, amplification of reference gene primers was used to estimate how many nucleated cells each sample contained. Sequence reads were collapsed and filtered to measure the absolute abundance of every unique TCRbeta CDR3 rearrangement. For each sample, productive Simpson clonality was calculated by taking the square root of Simpson's diversity index across productive rearrangements. Drawn from immuneACCESS, this table holds only the in-frame rearrangements with V and J called that TCRdb kept. Clones are partly lost; checked studies trace under half to an unresolved V gene and leave the rest unexplained. V and J calls and clone size are as listed in that table; D and trimming were resolved from the DNA. The table for this sample lists over 120,000 clones; 89% of them were counted only once. The top ten clones comprise 1.5% to 2% of the sample.

The CDR3 goes from the cysteine to the phenylalanine over 13 residues. Only the CDR3 DNA is retained, 39 bases long and in frame from the first base. Relative to germline, V is missing 7 bases and J is missing 4 bases, with 7 bases of the junction outside any gene match. Via the germline V gene, CDR1 is SGHVS and CDR2 FNYEAQ. What the study reported, not specific to this receptor: Clinical and demographic metadata were provided uncurated, with the amount varying by source and participant.

The chain links TRBV7-6 with TRBJ2-7; 7 junctional bases match TRBD2. The sequence was obtained from a human donor in a cohort sampled during active COVID-19. The sequencing input was peripheral blood. The nucleotides read TGTGCCAGCAAGGAGGTGGGGGGGTACGAGCAGTACTTC. It is translated as CASKEVGGYEQYF.